The source of this TCR beta chain is a study of radiotherapy plus CTLA-4 blockade in lung cancer. In the study overall: Objective responses emerged in under 20% of patients, and roughly 30% attained disease control.

On this clone: The antigen is unknown.

Notes on the study in general: The study found tumor-derived TCR clones expanded in blood after radiotherapy plus ipilimumab. According to reports, early shifts in blood T cell clones, alongside interferon-beta, forecast response most accurately.

Germline V gene lookup returns CDR1 SQVTM and CDR2 ANQGSEA. The CDR3 contains 14 residues. After removal of 4 bases from V and 4 bases from J, the junction contained 7 bases not matched to a gene. Produced via immunoSEQ multiplex PCR; TCRdb's table is partial and in-frame only. The top ten hold 0.85% to 0.9% of the sample, which has 81,000 or so clones, around nine tenths seen once. The chain recombines TRBV29-1 with TRBJ2-3, with 8 bases identical to TRBD2. The starting material was peripheral blood, obtained from a patient treated with radiotherapy plus ipilimumab. This sequence was found in a human donor with non-small cell lung cancer who had stable disease on radiotherapy plus ipilimumab. CDR3 in amino acids: CSVAGAGESDTQYF. Written as DNA, the CDR3 is TGCAGCGTTGCGGGAGCGGGGGAATCAGATACGCAGTATTTT.